This paragraph covers one TCR beta chain sequence. Per the original methods: Estimation of nucleated cell counts was performed using reference gene primer amplification. TCRdb's copy holds only in-frame clones and misses some; the assay was immunoSEQ multiplex PCR. Clone size and V and J calls were adopted from that table, with D and trimming inferred from the DNA. The profile shows some 300,000 clones, roughly 87% of them singletons. Recovered Cohort 3 donors showed two negative PCRs, clearance, or symptom resolution. V dropped 0 bases and J dropped 8; count of bases not matched to a gene: 9. This CDR3 is 15 amino acids long. Germline-derived CDR1 and CDR2 are WNHNN and SYGVQD (reference sequence). This sample was taken from a study of blood T cell repertoires in COVID-19. About the research overall: Sites across the United States, Italy and Spain contributed samples from acute and convalescent COVID-19.

This chain uses TRBV10-1 with TRBJ1-1; TRBD1 matches at 7 bases. This TCR was recovered from a woman aged 30 to 39 who had recovered from COVID-19. Sequencing used PBMCs or T cells enriched from blood (not recorded which). The CDR3 DNA follows: TGCGCCAGCAGTGAGTCGAATACCGGGACAGACGAAGCTTTCTTT. This translates into CASSESNTGTDEAFF.